One sample yielded the 30 T cell receptor beta chains listed below, sequenced in a study of cytomegalovirus exposure and HLA in healthy donors. Use of 60 Vbeta and 13 Jbeta primers characterized the PCR. Clones were read by immunoSEQ multiplex PCR, and TCRdb kept only the in-frame ones, dropping some. The sample has 120,000 to 150,000 clones; approximately 79% are singletons. The sample was PBMCs. Receptor source: a woman aged 25 to 45 in good health and CMV-seronegative.

There are a few counts of this clone. V and J are TRBV2 and TRBJ1-5; 8 bases fit TRBD1. V was pared by 5 bases and J by 9 bases, with 9 bases of the junction left unmatched. The length of the CDR3 is 14 residues. Per germline, CDR1 SNHLY and CDR2 FYNNEI. CDR3 coding DNA: TGTGCCAGCAGTACGAGGACAGGGAGGGCGCCCCAGCATTTT. Its translation is CASSTRTGRAPQHF.

About this clone: The sample holds other DNA sequences that translate to the same CDR3. The chain employs TRBV10-1 and TRBJ2-1, with 7 nucleotides matching TRBD1. Germline V gene sequence: CDR1 WNHNN, CDR2 SYGVQD (reference sequence). The ends lost 10 bases at V and 0 bases at J; junction bases unmatched: 21. The CDR3 is 19 residues long. CDR3 coding DNA: TGCGCCACCAACAGGGGACGCTTGCTTGAAGTGAGCTCCTACAATGAGCAGTTCTTC. Encoded protein: CATNRGRLLEVSSYNEQFF.

The rearrangement uses TRBV6-1 and TRBJ1-3; 9 bases align to TRBD1. The CDR3 length is 14 residues. V was clipped by 9 bases and J by 2 bases; unmatched bases: 5. Germline CDR1 MNHNS, CDR2 SASEGT. Here the CDR3 DNA reads TGTGCCAGTAGGGGACAGGGAACTGGAAACACCATATATTTT. This encodes CASRGQGTGNTIYF.

The chain has TRBV5-6 and TRBJ2-4; the D gene is possibly TRBD2 (5 bases). CDR3 length equals 14 residues. V was clipped by 0 bases and J by 5 bases, with 9 bases between them. Per germline, CDR1 SGHDT and CDR2 YYEEEE. CDR3 DNA: TGTGCCAGCAGCTTGGGGGGAGTCGAAAACATTCAGTACTTC. Amino acids: CASSLGGVENIQYF.

The chain couples TRBV6-4 to TRBJ2-1; 11 nucleotides agree with TRBD2. The junction had 2 bases not matched to a gene; V was cut back by 4 bases and J by 6 bases. The CDR3 covers 14 residues. Per germline, CDR1 MRHNA and CDR2 SNTAGT. The CDR3 DNA sequence: TGTGCCAGCAGTGCCGGGACTAGCGGCAATGAGCAGTTCTTC. Its protein product is CASSAGTSGNEQFF.

The table lists this clone with a few counts. V usage is TRBV7-2 and J usage is TRBJ2-3; weak D call: TRBD2 (6 bases). Germline CDR1 reads SGHTA; CDR2 reads FQGNSA. The CDR3 loop spans 19 amino acids. V was shortened by 7 bases and J by 6 bases, with 32 bases between the two germline ends. The CDR3 sequence: CASTPQPPGVSGVRDTQYF. CDR3 nucleotide sequence: TGTGCCAGCACTCCCCAACCCCCCGGTGTGTCGGGGGTCCGGGATACGCAGTATTTT.

This rearrangement joins TRBV7-2 to TRBJ1-1; TRBD1 aligns across 8 bases. Germline V gene sequence: CDR1 SGHTA, CDR2 FQGNSA. V lost 3 bases and J lost 4; bases outside the gene matches: 7. The CDR3 length is 15 residues. CDR3 in amino acids: CASSLGDRRGTEAFF. DNA of the CDR3: TGTGCCAGCAGCTTGGGGGACAGGCGGGGCACTGAAGCTTTCTTT.

The chain recombines TRBV19 with TRBJ1-5; D unresolved. The ends were cut back, 6 bases at V and 2 bases at J, with 14 bases in the middle. The CDR3 totals 15 residues. Germline V lookup: CDR1 LNHDA, CDR2 SQIVND (reference sequence). This chain's CDR3 is CASSPGRSGNQPQHF. For the CDR3, the DNA is TGTGCCAGTAGCCCTGGGAGGAGTGGCAATCAGCCCCAGCATTTT.

Only a few counts were recorded for this clone. J is TRBJ2-7 and V is TRBV5-1, with a possible D match to TRBD1 (6 bases). The CDR3 totals 14 residues. Trimming removed 4 bases at V and 7 bases at J, with 18 bases between. Germline V gives CDR1 SGHRS, CDR2 YFSETQ. The CDR3 DNA reads as TGCGCCAGCAGCGTGTCCAGGGGTCCTAGAGAGCAGTACTTC. Protein sequence: CASSVSRGPREQYF.

The genes are TRBV7-2 and TRBJ2-7; D is possibly TRBD1 (5 bases). Trimming pared 0 bases from V and 3 bases from J, leaving 12 bases between. The CDR3 sequence is 15 residues long. CDR1 is SGHTA, CDR2 FQGNSA, per germline. The CDR3 region is CASSLAGTGFYEQYF. CDR3 DNA sequence: TGTGCCAGCAGCTTAGCTGGTACAGGTTTCTACGAGCAGTACTTC.

This rearrangement joins TRBV7-9 to TRBJ1-6; D possibly corresponds to TRBD1 (5 bases). The germline V gene encodes CDR1 SEHNR and CDR2 FQNEAQ (reference sequence). This CDR3 has 17 amino acids. V dropped 0 bases and J dropped 9 bases, with 18 bases sitting between them. The DNA for the CDR3 is TGTGCCAGCAGCTTAGCTCATAAGGGGTTTGGGGTTTCACCCCTCCACTTT. Encoded protein: CASSLAHKGFGVSPLHF. The variable domain in full, completed from reference TRBV7-9 and TRBJ1-6, reads DTGVSQNPRHKITKRGQNVTFRCDPISEHNRLYWYRQTLGQGPEFLTYFQNEAQLEKSRLLSDRFSAERPKGSFSTLEIQRTEQGDSAMYLCASSLAHKGFGVSPLHFGNGTRLTVT.

The genes are TRBV6-5 and TRBJ2-1, with 8 nucleotides matching TRBD1. This CDR3 has 16 residues. Losses at the gene ends were 0 bases for V and 5 bases for J; bases not matched to a gene: 6. In germline, CDR1 is MNHEY, CDR2 SVGAGI. CDR3 in amino acids: CASSYSGGTGNNEQFF. CDR3 coding DNA: TGTGCCAGCAGTTACTCGGGCGGGACAGGCAACAATGAGCAGTTCTTC.

J is TRBJ2-1 and V is TRBV2; a possible D gene is TRBD2 (5 bases). CDR3 length: 11 amino acids. Germline values: CDR1 SNHLY, CDR2 FYNNEI. V was clipped by 5 bases and J by 11 bases, with 10 bases between them. CDR3 protein: CASSSGIKQFF. The CDR3 DNA reads as TGTGCCAGCAGTTCCGGGATAAAGCAGTTCTTC.

The chain's CDR3 is CAISESPGQGVNSNQPQHF. In DNA, the CDR3 is TGTGCCATCAGTGAGTCCCCGGGACAGGGCGTGAATAGCAATCAGCCCCAGCATTTT. The rearrangement joins TRBV10-3 to TRBJ1-5; 9 nucleotides line up with TRBD1. Germline V gives CDR1 ENHRY, CDR2 SYGVKD. V trimming: 0 bases; J trimming: 0 bases; junction bases outside the gene matches: 9. The CDR3 has 19 residues.

The V and J genes are TRBV10-1 and TRBJ2-3; the match to TRBD2 covers 14 bases. V shed 8 bases, J shed 6 bases, and the junction held 13 bases outside the gene matches. The CDR3 loop spans 17 amino acids. Germline assignment: CDR1 WNHNN and CDR2 SYGVQD (reference sequence). This CDR3 is CASANPGLAGAGDTQYF. In nucleotides, the CDR3 is TGCGCCAGCGCTAATCCGGGACTAGCGGGAGCAGGGGATACGCAGTATTTT.

The rearrangement links TRBV14 to TRBJ1-4; D perhaps matches TRBD1 (5 bases). V was cut by 2 bases and J by 7 bases, with 11 bases left in between. This CDR3 is built from 14 residues. Per the germline V gene, CDR1 is SGHDN and CDR2 is FVKESK. CDR3: CASSQTGSGEKLFF. The CDR3 DNA is TGTGCCAGCAGCCAAACAGGATCGGGTGAAAAACTGTTTTTT.

The chain couples TRBV7-9 to TRBJ2-1; 7 bases match TRBD1. V lost 6 bases to trimming and J lost 9 bases; unmatched junction nucleotides: 2. There are 11 residues in the CDR3. Germline V gene data show CDR1 as SEHNR and CDR2 as FQNEAQ (reference sequence). CDR3 in amino acids: CASRSGGEQFF. CDR3 bases: TGTGCCAGCAGATCAGGGGGTGAGCAGTTCTTC.

This chain joins TRBV5-1 and TRBJ2-3; tentative D call: TRBD2 (6 bases). V was pared by 1 base and J by 7 bases, with 19 bases between. This CDR3 contains 16 residues. The germline gives CDR1 SGHRS, CDR2 YFSETQ. CDR3: CASSLFGTLGTNTQYF. CDR3 DNA sequence: TGCGCCAGCAGCTTGTTCGGGACTCTAGGGACGAATACGCAGTATTTT.

The chain joins TRBV9 to TRBJ2-3, with 7 bases aligning to TRBD2. The germline gives CDR1 SGDLS, CDR2 YYNGEE. The CDR3 loop spans 16 amino acids. Trimming cost V 3 bases and J 5 bases; bases outside gene matches: 12. The CDR3 region is CASSDDPGGGVDTQYF. In nucleotides, the CDR3 is TGTGCCAGCAGCGATGACCCCGGTGGGGGGGTAGATACGCAGTATTTT.

The chain links TRBV9 to TRBJ2-5; 7 bases agree with TRBD1. Germline assignment: CDR1 SGDLS and CDR2 YYNGEE. The trim removed 1 base at V and 3 bases at J, leaving 3 bases unmatched. The CDR3 contains 14 residues. The chain's CDR3 is CASSVQGQKETQYF. The CDR3 region has the DNA TGTGCCAGCAGCGTACAGGGACAGAAAGAGACCCAGTACTTC.

The J gene is TRBJ1-4, the V gene TRBV18; 7 nucleotides match TRBD1. V gave up 3 bases and J gave up 8 bases; unmatched junction bases: 12. This CDR3 contains 16 residues. From germline, CDR1 is KGHSH and CDR2 LQKENI. CDR3 sequence reads: CASSPRRQGGEEKLFF. CDR3 bases: TGTGCCAGCTCACCCCGACGCCAGGGGGGAGAAGAAAAACTGTTTTTT.

The chain employs TRBV7-2 and TRBJ1-4; D gene ambiguous. CDR1 SGHTA and CDR2 FQGNSA come from the germline V gene. V lost 5 bases and J lost 0, with 10 bases in between. The CDR3 contains 15 residues. In DNA form, the CDR3 reads TGTGCCAGCAGCCGACTCATAGCAACTAATGAAAAACTGTTTTTT. Translated: CASSRLIATNEKLFF. The complete variable domain, with remaining parts taken from reference TRBV7-2 and TRBJ1-4, reads GAGVSQSPSNKVTEKGKDVELRCDPISGHTALYWYRQSLGQGLEFLIYFQGNSAPDKSGLPSDRFSAERTGGSVSTLTIQRTQQEDSAVYLCASSRLIATNEKLFFGSGTQLSVL.

In this sample, this clone turned up a few times. This chain links TRBV4-1 with TRBJ1-2; a weak D match, TRBD1 (6 bases). V was clipped by 0 bases and J by 8 bases, with 19 bases between them. The CDR3 is 16 residues long. In germline, CDR1 is MGHRA, CDR2 YSYEKL. The CDR3 DNA follows: TGCGCCAGCAGCCAAGAAAGTCGGCAGGGGTATAGAGGCTACACCTTC. Residues: CASSQESRQGYRGYTF.

As concerns this clone: The same CDR3 is also encoded by other DNA sequences in this sample. CDR3 nucleotide sequence: TGCAGTGGGACCGGGGGCACTGAAGCTTTCTTT. Its translation is CSGTGGTEAFF. This rearrangement joins TRBV20-1 to TRBJ1-1, with a weak D call TRBD1 (5 bases). The CDR3 covers 11 residues. V was clipped by 7 bases and J by 4 bases, with 10 bases between them. CDR1 and CDR2 from the germline V gene are DFQATT and SNEGSKA (reference sequence).

The rearrangement links TRBV5-1 to TRBJ2-5; the match to TRBD2 covers 9 bases. Germline V CDR1 and CDR2: SGHRS, YFSETQ. The CDR3 is 16 amino acids. Unmatched junction bases numbered 11, after V lost 3 bases and J lost 5 bases. CDR3 protein: CASSSQLAGGRETQYF. The DNA of the CDR3 is TGCGCCAGCAGCTCCCAACTAGCGGGTGGTCGGGAGACCCAGTACTTC.

The V and J genes are TRBV9 and TRBJ1-1; D is perhaps TRBD1 (6 bases). Trimming pared 3 bases from V and 1 base from J, leaving 25 bases between. This CDR3 is built from 19 residues. Germline-derived CDR1 and CDR2 are SGDLS and YYNGEE. CDR3 nucleotides: TGTGCCAGCAGCGCTGCTTACAGGGTTCCGGACTTAAAGAACACTGAAGCTTTCTTT. Translating gives CASSAAYRVPDLKNTEAFF.

The gene calls are TRBV5-6 and TRBJ2-5, with D perhaps matching TRBD2 (6 bases). The germline CDR1 and CDR2 sequences are SGHDT and YYEEEE. There are 14 residues in the CDR3. Between the trimmed V and J ends, which lost 4 bases and 4 bases, there was a span of 14 bases. The CDR3: CASSARLVPETQYF. The CDR3 coding sequence is TGTGCCAGCAGCGCCCGACTAGTTCCAGAGACCCAGTACTTC.

The J gene is TRBJ1-5, the V gene TRBV27; D possibly corresponds to TRBD1 (5 bases). CDR1 is MNHEY, CDR2 SMNVEV, per germline (reference sequence). CDR3 length equals 16 residues. The V and J ends lost 2 bases and 2 bases respectively, with 13 bases between them. This CDR3 reads CASSLIAGLGNQPQHF. DNA for the CDR3: TGTGCCAGCAGTTTAATTGCGGGGCTCGGCAATCAGCCCCAGCATTTT.

The genes are TRBV5-1 and TRBJ2-3; D gene unclear. Germline V gives CDR1 SGHRS, CDR2 YFSETQ. The V gene lost 0 bases and the J gene lost 0 bases, with 2 bases spanning the gap. The CDR3 length is 13 residues. CDR3 in amino acids: CASSLASTDTQYF. The CDR3 DNA reads as TGCGCCAGCAGCTTGGCTAGCACAGATACGCAGTATTTT.

The chain has TRBV6-5 and TRBJ1-5; D may be TRBD1 (5 bases). Trimming removed 5 bases from V and 13 bases from J, with 15 bases in between. Germline V gene lookup returns CDR1 MNHEY and CDR2 SVGAGI. The CDR3 extends over 12 amino acids. CDR3 in amino acids: CASSATGGTQHF. The DNA for the CDR3 is TGTGCCAGCAGTGCCACCGGGGGAACTCAGCATTTT.